Listed here are 9 T cell receptor beta chains from one sample, sequenced in a study of blood T cell repertoires in COVID-19. Only in-frame clones appear in the TCRdb table, and some are missing; sequencing was by immunoSEQ multiplex PCR. In the table there are around 180,000 clones, around 85% of which are singletons. Sequencing was performed on peripheral blood. These receptors were collected from a person in their 70s with COVID-19, enrolled during active disease.

This clone turned up a few times. V usage is TRBV12-3 or TRBV12-4 and J usage is TRBJ2-3; 8 bases line up with TRBD1. With 5 bases clipped from V and 12 bases from J, the junction kept 10 bases outside the gene matches. CDR3 length equals 13 residues. This chain's CDR3 is CASSPLGQGGQYF. CDR3 nucleotide sequence: TGTGCCAGCAGTCCTCTAGGACAGGGTGGCCAGTATTTT.

The chain recombines TRBV6-2 or TRBV6-3 with TRBJ2-3; the match to TRBD2 covers 7 bases. The CDR3 is 15 residues long. Per the germline V gene, CDR1 is MNHEY and CDR2 is SVGEGT. V lost 5 bases to trimming and J lost 6 bases; unmatched junction nucleotides: 11. The CDR3 spells CASSPGLRSLDTQYF. The CDR3 nucleotides are TGTGCCAGCAGTCCGGGACTAAGATCGTTGGATACGCAGTATTTT.

This clone was seen only once. The V and J genes are TRBV3-1 (or the pseudogene TRBV3-2) and TRBJ1-1; 7 positions match TRBD1. Trimming at V came to 5 bases and at J to 13 bases, leaving 7 bases not matched to a gene. Germline assignment: CDR1 LGHDT and CDR2 YNNKEL (reference sequence). This CDR3 is 11 amino acids long. Here the CDR3 DNA reads TGTGCCAGCAGCGCCGGGACAGATATTTTCTTT. The encoded protein is CASSAGTDIFF.

This clone was counted only a few times. The chain is built from TRBV7-9 and TRBJ2-3; maybe TRBD2 (6 bases). The CDR3 is made up of 13 amino acids. The germline CDR1 and CDR2 sequences are SEHNR and FQNEAQ (reference sequence). Deletions cut 4 bases from V and 3 bases from J, with 8 bases between. The CDR3, as DNA: TGTGCCAGCAGCTGGGGGACTACAGATACGCAGTATTTT. This encodes CASSWGTTDTQYF.

The chain carries TRBV7-2 and TRBJ2-7, with TRBD1 matching over 8 bases. This CDR3 spans 16 amino acids. CDR1 SGHTA and CDR2 FQGNSA come from the germline V gene. V lost 1 base and J lost 3; bases outside the gene matches: 8. CDR3 coding DNA: TGTGCCAGCAGCTTAGTAGGGGCCACAGGGGGCTACGAGCAGTACTTC. Translating it yields CASSLVGATGGYEQYF.

V gene TRBV24-1 combines with J gene TRBJ1-4; 8 bases align to TRBD1. Germline-derived CDR1 and CDR2 are KGHDR and SFDVKD. The CDR3 runs to 14 residues. Trimming cost V 4 bases and J 8 bases; bases outside gene matches: 5. For the CDR3, the DNA is TGTGCCACCAGTGACACCCGACAGGGGGAAAAACTGTTTTTT. Encoded protein: CATSDTRQGEKLFF.

With respect to this clone: Other DNA sequences within the sample encode an identical CDR3. V gene TRBV27 combines with J gene TRBJ1-2; TRBD1 matches 10 bases. The junction had 7 bases not matched to a gene; V was cut back by 5 bases and J by 1 base. There are 16 residues in the CDR3. Germline V gene lookup returns CDR1 MNHEY and CDR2 SMNVEV (reference sequence). The CDR3 region has the DNA TGTGCCAGCAGTCTGGGACAGGGGCGGGTTAACTATGGCTACACCTTC. As protein: CASSLGQGRVNYGYTF.

The chain joins TRBV7-9 to TRBJ2-2; D perhaps matches TRBD1 (5 bases). The CDR3 spans 13 residues. Germline CDR1 reads SEHNR; CDR2 reads FQNEAQ (reference sequence). Trimming left V 8 bases short and J 2 bases short, with 9 bases between. This CDR3 reads CASGAPNTGELFF. DNA for the CDR3: TGTGCCAGCGGGGCCCCCAACACCGGGGAGCTGTTTTTT.

This chain links TRBV5-1 with TRBJ2-1; weak D call: TRBD2 (6 bases). Per germline, CDR1 SGHRS and CDR2 YFSETQ. This CDR3 spans 15 amino acids. Trimming shortened V by 0 bases and J by 7 bases, and 14 bases separated the two germline ends. In DNA form, the CDR3 reads TGCGCCAGCAGCTTGGGACTAGGAAACCGTAATGAGCAGTTCTTC. It yields the protein CASSLGLGNRNEQFF.